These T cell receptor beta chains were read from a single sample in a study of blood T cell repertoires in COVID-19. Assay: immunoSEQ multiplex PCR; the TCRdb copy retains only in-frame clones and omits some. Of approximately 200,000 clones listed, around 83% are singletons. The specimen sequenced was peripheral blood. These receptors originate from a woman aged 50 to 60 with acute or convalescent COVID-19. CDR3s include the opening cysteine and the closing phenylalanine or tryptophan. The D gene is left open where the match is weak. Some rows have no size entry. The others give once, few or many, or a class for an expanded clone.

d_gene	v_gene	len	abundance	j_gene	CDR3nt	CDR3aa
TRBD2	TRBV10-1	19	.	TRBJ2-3	TGCGCCAGCAGTGATAGTTCTAGCGGGGGGACCGATAGCACAGATACGCAGTATTTT	CASSDSSSGGTDSTDTQYF
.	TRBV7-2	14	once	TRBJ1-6	TGTGCCAGCAGCTATACAGGGAGCGGATCACCCCTCCACTTT	CASSYTGSGSPLHF
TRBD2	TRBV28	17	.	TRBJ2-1	TGTGCCAGCAGACATATGACTAGCGGGGGGGCCTACAATGAGCAGTTCTTC	CASRHMTSGGAYNEQFF
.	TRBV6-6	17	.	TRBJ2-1	TGTGCCAGCAGTCAACTAACTAGTAGCGGCCATTACAATGAGCAGTTCTTC	CASSQLTSSGHYNEQFF
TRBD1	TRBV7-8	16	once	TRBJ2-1	TGTGCCAGCAGCGTAAGGGCGGGACAGGGCTACAATGAGCAGTTCTTC	CASSVRAGQGYNEQFF
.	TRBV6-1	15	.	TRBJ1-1	TGTGCCAGCAGTGAACCCGGGACAACGGGGACTGAAGCTTTCTTT	CASSEPGTTGTEAFF
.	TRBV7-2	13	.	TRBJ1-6	TGTGCCAGCAGCTTAGCATTTGGAGGGTCCCTCCACTTT	CASSLAFGGSLHF
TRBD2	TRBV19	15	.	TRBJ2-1	TGTGCCAGTAGTATAATTCGCGGGAGCTACAATGAGCAGTTCTTC	CASSIIRGSYNEQFF
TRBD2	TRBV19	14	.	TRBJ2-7	TGTGCCAGTAGCCTTAGCGGGTGGTCCTACGAGCAGTACTTC	CASSLSGWSYEQYF
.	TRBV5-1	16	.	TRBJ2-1	TGCGCCAGCAATCCGGAGGGGGCCAGCTCCTACAATGAGCAGTTCTTC	CASNPEGASSYNEQFF
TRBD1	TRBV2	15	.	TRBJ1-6	TGTGCCAGCAGGACCCGCGGGACAGGGAATTCACCCCTCCACTTT	CASRTRGTGNSPLHF
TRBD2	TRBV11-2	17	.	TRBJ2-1	TGTGCCAGCAGCTTGGACCTACTAGCGGGAGCGCTAAATGAGCAGTTCTTC	CASSLDLLAGALNEQFF
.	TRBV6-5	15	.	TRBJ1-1	TGTGCCAGCAGTTACTCGATCGGATCGACTACTGAAGCTTTCTTT	CASSYSIGSTTEAFF
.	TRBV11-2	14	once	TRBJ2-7	TGTGCCAGCAGCTTAGGGGAGAGCGGGTACGAGCAGTACTTC	CASSLGESGYEQYF
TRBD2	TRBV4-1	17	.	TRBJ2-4	TGCGCCAGCAGCCAAGTACTTCAGGGTAGCGGGAGGGCCTCTCTGTACTTC	CASSQVLQGSGRASLYF
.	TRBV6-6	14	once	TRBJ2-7	TGTGCCAGCAGTTACGTCGGGGAAGCAGGCGAGCAGTACTTC	CASSYVGEAGEQYF
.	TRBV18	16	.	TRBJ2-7	TGTGCCAGCTCACCGAGCATGGCAGGGGTTACCTACGAGCAGTACTTC	CASSPSMAGVTYEQYF
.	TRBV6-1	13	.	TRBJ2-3	TGTGCCAGCAGTGAACGCCGGTTGGATACGCAGTATTTT	CASSERRLDTQYF
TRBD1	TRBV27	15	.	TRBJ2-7	TGTGCCAGCAGTTTACGGGACAGTCACTCCTACGAGCAGTACTTC	CASSLRDSHSYEQYF
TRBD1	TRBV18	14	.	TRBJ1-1	TGTGCCAGCTCGCCAAGGACAGGGCATCCTGAAGCTTTCTTT	CASSPRTGHPEAFF
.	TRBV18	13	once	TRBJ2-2	TGTGCCAGCTCACCATCGGTCACCGGGGAGCTGTTTTTT	CASSPSVTGELFF
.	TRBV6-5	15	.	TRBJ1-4	TGTGCCACCGCGGACAGCTCCGCAACTAATGAAAAACTGTTTTTT	CATADSSATNEKLFF
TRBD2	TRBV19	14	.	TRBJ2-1	TGTGCCAGTAGTATGACTAGCGGGCTCAATGAGCAGTTCTTC	CASSMTSGLNEQFF
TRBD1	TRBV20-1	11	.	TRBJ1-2	TGCAGCGCCGGGACAGGGAGTGGCTACACCTTC	CSAGTGSGYTF
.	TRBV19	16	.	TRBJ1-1	TGTGCCAGTAGTCCCAGGAAGTCCGTACCCAGCACTGAAGCTTTCTTT	CASSPRKSVPSTEAFF
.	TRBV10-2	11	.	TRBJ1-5	TGCGCCAGTGGCCGGGATCAGCCCCAGCATTTT	CASGRDQPQHF
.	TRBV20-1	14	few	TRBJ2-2	TGCAGTGCTAGTCCCAGGGGGAACACCGGGGAGCTGTTTTTT	CSASPRGNTGELFF
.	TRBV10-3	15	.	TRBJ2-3	TGTGCCATCAGTGAGTTAACCGATCGGGCAGATACGCAGTATTTT	CAISELTDRADTQYF
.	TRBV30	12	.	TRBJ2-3	TGTGCCTGGAGTCGTGGCACAGATACGCAGTATTTT	CAWSRGTDTQYF
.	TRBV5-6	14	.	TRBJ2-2	TGTGCCAGCAGCCCCGTTTCCGTGACCGGGGAGCTGTTTTTT	CASSPVSVTGELFF
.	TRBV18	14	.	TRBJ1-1	TGTGCCAGCTCACTCGGCGGCGGGGGAACTGAAGCTTTCTTT	CASSLGGGGTEAFF
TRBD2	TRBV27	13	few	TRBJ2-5	TGTGCCAGCAGAGCGGGACTGCAAGAGACCCAGTACTTC	CASRAGLQETQYF
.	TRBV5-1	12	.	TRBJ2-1	TGCGCCAGCAGCTTGGGAGGTAATGAGCAGTTCTTC	CASSLGGNEQFF
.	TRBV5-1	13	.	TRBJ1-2	TGCGCCAGCAGCTTGGATCGGAACTATGGCTACACCTTC	CASSLDRNYGYTF
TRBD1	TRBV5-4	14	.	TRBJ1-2	TGTGCCAGCAGCCACGACAGGGTCAGCTATGGCTACACCTTC	CASSHDRVSYGYTF
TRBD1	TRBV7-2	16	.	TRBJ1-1	TGTGCCAGCAGTAAGAACGCCGGGACAGTGAACACTGAAGCTTTCTTT	CASSKNAGTVNTEAFF
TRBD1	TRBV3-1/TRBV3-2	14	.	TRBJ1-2	TGTGCCAGCAGCCAAGATCGGACAGGGGGTGGCTACACCTTC	CASSQDRTGGGYTF
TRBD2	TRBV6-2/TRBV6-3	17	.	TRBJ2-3	TGTGCCAGCAGTTATCAGCATCTGCGGGGGGGCCAGGATACGCAGTATTTT	CASSYQHLRGGQDTQYF
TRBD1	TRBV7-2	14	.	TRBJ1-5	TGTGCCAGCAGCTTGGGACAGGGATTTCAGCCCCAGCATTTT	CASSLGQGFQPQHF
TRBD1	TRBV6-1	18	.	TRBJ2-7	TGTGCCAGCAGTGACGGTCTTTTTTTGGACAGGGGCCATCGCGAGCAGTACTTC	CASSDGLFLDRGHREQYF
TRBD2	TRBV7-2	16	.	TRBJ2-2	TGTGCCAGCAGCCTCATGGGACTAGCGGACACCGGGGAGCTGTTTTTT	CASSLMGLADTGELFF
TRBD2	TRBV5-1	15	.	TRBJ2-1	TGCGCCAGCAGCTACCAAGCGGGGGGGTACAATGAGCAGTTCTTC	CASSYQAGGYNEQFF
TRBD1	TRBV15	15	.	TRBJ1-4	TGTGCCACCAGCAGGGGACAGGGGGGTGATGAAAAACTGTTTTTT	CATSRGQGGDEKLFF
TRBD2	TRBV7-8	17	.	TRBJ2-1	TGTGCCAGCAGCTTAGTTTCCGGGCTAGCGGGAAACAATGAGCAGTTCTTC	CASSLVSGLAGNNEQFF
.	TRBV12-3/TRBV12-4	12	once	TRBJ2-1	TGTGCCAGCAGTTTACTAGCCGGGGGGCAGTTCTTC	CASSLLAGGQFF
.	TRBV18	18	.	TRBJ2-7	TGTGCCAGCTCACCACGCGCGCAAATCCCAACTGGTGGCTACGAGCAGTACTTC	CASSPRAQIPTGGYEQYF
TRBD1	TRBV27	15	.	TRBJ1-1	TGTGCCAGCAGTCCGTACAGGGGGCGTGACACTGAAGCTTTCTTT	CASSPYRGRDTEAFF
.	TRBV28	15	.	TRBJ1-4	TGTGCCAGCAGTTCCCCTCCAGGGGCTAATGAAAAACTGTTTTTT	CASSSPPGANEKLFF
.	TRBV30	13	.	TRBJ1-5	TGTGCCTGGAGCACCAGGGAAAATCAGCCCCAGCATTTT	CAWSTRENQPQHF
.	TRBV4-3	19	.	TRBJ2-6	TGCGCCAGCAGCCAAGATTCTGCGAGTATAATCTCTGGGGCCAACGTCCTGACTTTC	CASSQDSASIISGANVLTF